The next 10 T cell receptor beta chains were all read from a single sample in a study of T cells in localized non-small cell lung cancer. TCRdb's copy holds only in-frame clones and misses some; the assay was immunoSEQ multiplex PCR. The sample carries some 71,000 clones, 84% recorded once. Specimen: peripheral blood, collected before any cancer treatment. The receptors were sampled from a female donor of 60 years or more with stage I lung adenocarcinoma.

This rearrangement joins TRBV18 to TRBJ2-5; 7 bases match TRBD2. Germline CDR1 is KGHSH and CDR2 is LQKENI. Unmatched junction bases numbered 13, after V lost 6 bases and J lost 3 bases. The CDR3 sequence is 16 residues long. CDR3 DNA: TGTGCCAGCTCGCAAACGTCACTAGCGAGGAAAGAGACCCAGTACTTC. This translates into CASSQTSLARKETQYF.

The chain recombines TRBV5-6 with TRBJ1-5; D is ambiguous. Per the germline V gene, CDR1 is SGHDT and CDR2 is YYEEEE. The CDR3 contains 15 residues. The V gene lost 0 bases and the J gene lost 0 bases, with 7 bases spanning the gap. CDR3 in DNA: TGTGCCAGCAGCTTGGCCAGCTATAGCAATCAGCCCCAGCATTTT. Translated: CASSLASYSNQPQHF.

The chain joins TRBV9 to TRBJ2-1; D uncertain. Trimming took off 3 bases at V and 7 bases at J, with 20 bases between the two ends. The CDR3 length is 16 residues. Germline V gene data show CDR1 as SGDLS and CDR2 as YYNGEE. CDR3 residues: CASSGGRTLTSNEQFF. The CDR3 region has the DNA TGTGCCAGCAGCGGAGGTCGTACACTTACCTCTAATGAGCAGTTCTTC.

V is TRBV6-1 and J is TRBJ2-1; possibly TRBD1 or TRBD2 for D (5 bases each). V shed 3 bases and J shed 10 bases, with 25 bases lying between them. The germline V gene has CDR1 MNHNS and CDR2 SASEGT. The CDR3 sequence is 17 residues long. The CDR3 DNA reads TGTGCCAGCAGTGAGGTGGGACGGGCGTTCCTCCCCAGGGAGCAGTTCTTC. As protein: CASSEVGRAFLPREQFF.

DNA for the CDR3: TGTGCCAGCAGATCGAACTGGGGTGAGCAGTTCTTC. Its translation: CASRSNWGEQFF. This chain connects TRBV27 to TRBJ2-1; the D is unclear. Germline assignment: CDR1 MNHEY and CDR2 SMNVEV (reference sequence). Trimming stripped 6 bases from V and 9 bases from J, with 12 bases between. This CDR3 contains 12 residues.

The chain couples TRBV5-1 to TRBJ1-6, with D possibly TRBD1 on 6 matching bases. CDR3 length: 14 amino acids. V lost 3 bases and J lost 5, with 9 bases in between. CDR1 and CDR2 (germline): SGHRS, YFSETQ. The CDR3 spells CASSSDSNNSPLHF. CDR3 in DNA: TGCGCCAGCAGCTCGGACAGTAATAATTCACCCCTCCACTTT.

This clone was seen only once. V is TRBV10-3 and J is TRBJ1-5; 7 bases are shared with TRBD1. Germline lookup yields CDR1 ENHRY and CDR2 SYGVKD. Trimming removed 6 bases from V and 3 bases from J; junction bases left unmatched: 2. The CDR3 spans 13 residues. The CDR3 DNA reads TGTGCCATCAGAGGGACAGTCAATCAGCCCCAGCATTTT. It is translated as CAIRGTVNQPQHF.

The genes are TRBV5-1 and TRBJ2-3; 7 bases are a match to TRBD1. The germline V gene encodes CDR1 SGHRS and CDR2 YFSETQ. V shed 1 base, J shed 3 bases, and the junction held 5 bases outside the gene matches. The length of the CDR3 is 15 residues. The CDR3 sequence is CASSLTGALTDTQYF. For the CDR3, the DNA is TGCGCCAGCAGCTTGACAGGGGCCTTAACAGATACGCAGTATTTT.

The chain has TRBV18 and TRBJ2-7; no reliable D call. The length of the CDR3 is 12 residues. Per germline, CDR1 KGHSH and CDR2 LQKENI. Trimming removed 2 bases at V and 6 bases at J, with 8 bases between. CDR3 sequence: CASSPEVGEQYF. As DNA, the CDR3 is TGTGCCAGCTCACCAGAAGTCGGCGAGCAGTACTTC.

The chain has TRBV2 and TRBJ1-2; no clear D gene. With 6 bases removed from V and 2 bases from J, the gap between germline ends came to 7 bases. There are 12 residues in the CDR3. In germline, CDR1 is SNHLY, CDR2 FYNNEI. The CDR3: CASSASNYGYTF. DNA for the CDR3: TGTGCCAGCAGCGCTTCCAACTATGGCTACACCTTC.